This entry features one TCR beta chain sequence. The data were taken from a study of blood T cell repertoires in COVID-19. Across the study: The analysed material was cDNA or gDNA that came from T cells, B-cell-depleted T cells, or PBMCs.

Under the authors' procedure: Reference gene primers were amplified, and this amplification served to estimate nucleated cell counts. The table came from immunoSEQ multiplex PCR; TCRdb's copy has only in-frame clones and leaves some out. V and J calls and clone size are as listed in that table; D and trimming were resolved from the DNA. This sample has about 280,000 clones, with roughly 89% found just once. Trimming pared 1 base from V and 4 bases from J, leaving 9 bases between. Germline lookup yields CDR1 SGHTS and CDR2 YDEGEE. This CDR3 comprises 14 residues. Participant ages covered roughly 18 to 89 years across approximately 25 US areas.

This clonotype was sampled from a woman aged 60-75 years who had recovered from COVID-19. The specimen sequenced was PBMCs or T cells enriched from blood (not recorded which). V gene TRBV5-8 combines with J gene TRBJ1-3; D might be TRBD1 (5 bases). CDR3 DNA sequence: TGTGCCAGCAGCTTGAAGGGGCTGGGAAACACCATATATTTT. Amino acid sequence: CASSLKGLGNTIYF.